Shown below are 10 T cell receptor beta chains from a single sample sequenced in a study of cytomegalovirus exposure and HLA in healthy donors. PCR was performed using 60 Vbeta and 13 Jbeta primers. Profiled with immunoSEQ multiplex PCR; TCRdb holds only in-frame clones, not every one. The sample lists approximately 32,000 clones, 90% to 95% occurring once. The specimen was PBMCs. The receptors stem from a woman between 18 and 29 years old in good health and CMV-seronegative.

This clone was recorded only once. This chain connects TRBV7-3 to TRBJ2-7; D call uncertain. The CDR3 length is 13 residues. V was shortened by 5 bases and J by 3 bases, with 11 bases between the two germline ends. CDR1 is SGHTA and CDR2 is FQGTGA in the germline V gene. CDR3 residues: CASSAQAGYEQYF. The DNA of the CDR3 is TGTGCCAGCAGCGCTCAGGCAGGCTACGAGCAGTACTTC.

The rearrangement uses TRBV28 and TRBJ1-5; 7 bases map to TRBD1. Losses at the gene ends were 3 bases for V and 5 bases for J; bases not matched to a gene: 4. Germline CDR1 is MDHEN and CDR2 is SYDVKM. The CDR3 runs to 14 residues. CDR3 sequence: CASSFGTAYQPQHF. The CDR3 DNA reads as TGTGCCAGCAGTTTCGGGACAGCCTATCAGCCCCAGCATTTT. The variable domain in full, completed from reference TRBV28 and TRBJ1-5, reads DVKVTQSSRYLVKRTGEKVFLECVQDMDHENMFWYRQDPGLGLRLIYFSYDVKMKEKGDIPEGYSVSREKKERFSLILESASTNQTSMYLCASSFGTAYQPQHFGDGTRLSIL.

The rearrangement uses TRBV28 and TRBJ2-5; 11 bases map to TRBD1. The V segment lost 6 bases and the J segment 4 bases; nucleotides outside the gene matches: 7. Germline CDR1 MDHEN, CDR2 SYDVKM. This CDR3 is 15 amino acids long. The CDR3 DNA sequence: TGTGCCAGCAGCACCGGACAGGGGGCCAGAGAGACCCAGTACTTC. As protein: CASSTGQGARETQYF.

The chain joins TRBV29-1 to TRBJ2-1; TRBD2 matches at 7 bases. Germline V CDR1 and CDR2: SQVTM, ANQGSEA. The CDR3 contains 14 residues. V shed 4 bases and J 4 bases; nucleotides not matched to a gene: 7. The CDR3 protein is CSVVWLAAYNEQFF. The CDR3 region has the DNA TGCAGCGTTGTATGGCTAGCGGCTTACAATGAGCAGTTCTTC.

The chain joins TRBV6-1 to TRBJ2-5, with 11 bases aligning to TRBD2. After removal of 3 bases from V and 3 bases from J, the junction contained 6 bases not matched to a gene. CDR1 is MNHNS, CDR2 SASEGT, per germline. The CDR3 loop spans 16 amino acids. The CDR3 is CASSDGLAGGEETQYF. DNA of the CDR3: TGTGCCAGCAGTGACGGGCTAGCGGGAGGTGAAGAGACCCAGTACTTC.

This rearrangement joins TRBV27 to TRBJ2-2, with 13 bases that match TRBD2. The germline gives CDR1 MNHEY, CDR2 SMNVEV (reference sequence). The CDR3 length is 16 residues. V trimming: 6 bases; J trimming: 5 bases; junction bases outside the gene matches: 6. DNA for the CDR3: TGTGCCAGCAGCAGGGGACTAGCGGGACGAACCGGGGAGCTGTTTTTT. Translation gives CASSRGLAGRTGELFF.

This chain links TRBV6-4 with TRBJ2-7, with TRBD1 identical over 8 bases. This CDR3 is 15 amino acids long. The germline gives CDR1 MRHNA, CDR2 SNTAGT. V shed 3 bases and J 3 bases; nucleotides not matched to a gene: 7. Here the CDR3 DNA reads TGTGCCAGCAGTGAAGACGGGACAGGTAACTACGAGCAGTACTTC. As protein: CASSEDGTGNYEQYF.

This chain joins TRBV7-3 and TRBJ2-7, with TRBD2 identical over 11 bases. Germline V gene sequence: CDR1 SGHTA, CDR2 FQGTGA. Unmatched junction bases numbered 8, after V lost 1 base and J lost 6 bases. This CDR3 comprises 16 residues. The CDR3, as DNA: TGTGCCAGCAGCTTAATGGGACTAGCGGTACCGGTCGAGCAGTACTTC. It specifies CASSLMGLAVPVEQYF.

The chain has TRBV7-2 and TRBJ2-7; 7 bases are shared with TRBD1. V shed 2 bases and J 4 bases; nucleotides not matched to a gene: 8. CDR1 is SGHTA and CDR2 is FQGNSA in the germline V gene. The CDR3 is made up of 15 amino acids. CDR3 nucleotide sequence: TGTGCCAGCAGCTTAAGACAGGGATCAAGTTACGAGCAGTACTTC. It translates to CASSLRQGSSYEQYF.

CDR3 protein: CASSPTSQAVDGYTF. CDR3 nucleotides: TGCGCCAGCAGCCCCACATCCCAGGCTGTAGACGGCTACACCTTC. The chain recombines TRBV5-1 with TRBJ1-2; unclear D gene. Trimming removed 4 bases at V and 8 bases at J, with 21 bases between. The CDR3 length is 15 residues. Germline V gene sequence: CDR1 SGHRS, CDR2 YFSETQ.